The clone carrying this TCR beta chain has a handful of counts. This sample is part of a study of blood T cell repertoires in COVID-19. Turning to the study itself: T cells, B-cell-depleted T cells, or PBMCs supplied cDNA or gDNA.

CDR1 is SGHNT and CDR2 is YENEEA in the germline V gene. This CDR3 is 14 amino acids long. V was clipped by 4 bases and J by 1 base; unmatched bases: 0. Original methodology: Quantification of nucleated cells was approximated via reference gene primer amplification. The protocol was immunoSEQ multiplex PCR, while the TCRdb copy is restricted to in-frame clones and leaves out a portion. D and trimming come from the DNA, and the V and J calls and clone size come from that table. The data show almost 30,000 clones, 65% to 70% seen once. The genes are TRBV11-3 and TRBJ2-4; the match to TRBD2 covers 8 bases. The TCR originated in a human donor in a cohort sampled during active COVID-19. Sample: peripheral blood. CDR3 nucleotides: TGTGCCAGCAGCTCTAGCGGGGCCAAAAACATTCAGTACTTC. Its translation: CASSSSGAKNIQYF.